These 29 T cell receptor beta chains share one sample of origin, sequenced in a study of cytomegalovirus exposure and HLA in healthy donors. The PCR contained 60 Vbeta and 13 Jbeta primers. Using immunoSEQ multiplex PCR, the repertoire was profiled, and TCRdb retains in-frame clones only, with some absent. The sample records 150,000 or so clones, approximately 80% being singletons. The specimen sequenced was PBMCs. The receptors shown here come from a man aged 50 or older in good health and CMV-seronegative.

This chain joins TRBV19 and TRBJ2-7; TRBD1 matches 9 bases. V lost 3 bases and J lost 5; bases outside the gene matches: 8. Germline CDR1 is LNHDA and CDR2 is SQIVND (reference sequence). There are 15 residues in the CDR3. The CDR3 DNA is TGTGCCAGTAGTATCGGACAGGGGACCGGGGACGAGCAGTACTTC. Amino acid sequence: CASSIGQGTGDEQYF.

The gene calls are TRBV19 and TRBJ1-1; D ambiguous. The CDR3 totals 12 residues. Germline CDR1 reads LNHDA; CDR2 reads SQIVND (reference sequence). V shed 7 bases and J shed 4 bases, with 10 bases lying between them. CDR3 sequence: CASMIQPTEAFF. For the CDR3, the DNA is TGTGCCAGTATGATACAGCCCACTGAAGCTTTCTTT.

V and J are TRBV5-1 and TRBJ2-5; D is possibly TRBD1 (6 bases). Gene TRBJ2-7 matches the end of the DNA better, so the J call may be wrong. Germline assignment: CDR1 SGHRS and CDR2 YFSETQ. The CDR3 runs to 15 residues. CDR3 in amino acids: CASSLGQAGVYEQYF. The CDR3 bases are TGCGCCAGCAGCTTGGGCCAGGCAGGGGTGTACGAGCAGTACTTC.

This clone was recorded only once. The CDR3 region has the DNA TGTGCCAGCAGCGTCGCCGGGACACAGGGAGAGACCCAGTACTTC. It specifies CASSVAGTQGETQYF. This rearrangement joins TRBV9 to TRBJ2-5; perhaps TRBD1 as D (6 bases). This CDR3 is 15 amino acids long. CDR1 and CDR2 from the germline V gene are SGDLS and YYNGEE. V was cut by 2 bases and J by 4 bases, with 15 bases left in between.

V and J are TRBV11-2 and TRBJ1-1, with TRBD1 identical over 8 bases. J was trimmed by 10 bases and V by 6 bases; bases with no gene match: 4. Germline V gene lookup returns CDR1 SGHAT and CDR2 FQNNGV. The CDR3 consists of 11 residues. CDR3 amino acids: CASRLTGGAFF. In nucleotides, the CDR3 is TGTGCCAGCAGGTTAACAGGGGGAGCTTTCTTT.

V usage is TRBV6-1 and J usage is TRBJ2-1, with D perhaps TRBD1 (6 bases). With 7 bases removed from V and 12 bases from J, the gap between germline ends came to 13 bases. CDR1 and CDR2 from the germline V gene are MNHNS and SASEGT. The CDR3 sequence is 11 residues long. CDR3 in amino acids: CASNFQGRQFF. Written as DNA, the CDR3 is TGTGCCAGCAATTTCCAGGGGAGGCAGTTCTTC.

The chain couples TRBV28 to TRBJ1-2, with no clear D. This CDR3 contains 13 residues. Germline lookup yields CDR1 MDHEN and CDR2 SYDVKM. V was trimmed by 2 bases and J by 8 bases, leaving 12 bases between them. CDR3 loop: CASSLAGIRGYTF. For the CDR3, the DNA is TGTGCCAGCAGTTTAGCGGGTATTCGGGGCTACACCTTC.

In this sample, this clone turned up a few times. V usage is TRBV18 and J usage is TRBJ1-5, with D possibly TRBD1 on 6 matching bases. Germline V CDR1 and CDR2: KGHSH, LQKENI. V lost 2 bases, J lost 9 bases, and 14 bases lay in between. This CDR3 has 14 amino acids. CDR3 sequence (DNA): TGTGCCAGCTCACCAGGGGGCAGTTTAGGGCCCCAGCATTTT. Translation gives CASSPGGSLGPQHF.

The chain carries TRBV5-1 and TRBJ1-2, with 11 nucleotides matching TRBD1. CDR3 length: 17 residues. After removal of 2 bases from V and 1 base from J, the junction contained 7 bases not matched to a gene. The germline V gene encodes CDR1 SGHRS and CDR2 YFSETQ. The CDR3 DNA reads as TGCGCCAGCAGCTTCAGGACAGGGGGCCGCCTTAACTATGGCTACACCTTC. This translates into CASSFRTGGRLNYGYTF.

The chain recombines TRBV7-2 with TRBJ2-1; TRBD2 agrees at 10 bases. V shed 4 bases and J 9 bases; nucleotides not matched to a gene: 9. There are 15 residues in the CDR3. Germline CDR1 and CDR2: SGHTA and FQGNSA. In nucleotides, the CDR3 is TGTGCCAGCAGCTATTCTAGCGGGAGATGGGGTGAGCAGTTCTTC. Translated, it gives CASSYSSGRWGEQFF.

CDR3 coding DNA: TGTGCCAGCAGCCCAACAGGGAAAACCTACGAGCAGTACTTC. Its protein is CASSPTGKTYEQYF. This chain joins TRBV5-4 and TRBJ2-7; possibly TRBD1 for D (6 bases). Germline CDR1 reads SGHNT; CDR2 reads YYREEE (reference sequence). The CDR3 sequence is 14 residues long. The V and J ends lost 4 bases and 2 bases respectively, with 13 bases between them.

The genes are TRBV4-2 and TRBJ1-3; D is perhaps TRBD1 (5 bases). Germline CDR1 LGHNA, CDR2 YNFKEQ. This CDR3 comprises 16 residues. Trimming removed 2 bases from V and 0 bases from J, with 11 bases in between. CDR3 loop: CASSQHDRISGNTIYF. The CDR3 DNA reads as TGTGCCAGCAGCCAACACGACAGAATCTCTGGAAACACCATATATTTT.

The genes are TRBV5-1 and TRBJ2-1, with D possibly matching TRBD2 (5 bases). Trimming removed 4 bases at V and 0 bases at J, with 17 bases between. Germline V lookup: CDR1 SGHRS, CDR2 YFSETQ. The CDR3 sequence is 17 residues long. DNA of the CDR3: TGCGCCAGCAGCGCTCCCGGACTTCTAAGCTCCTACAATGAGCAGTTCTTC. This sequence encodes CASSAPGLLSSYNEQFF.

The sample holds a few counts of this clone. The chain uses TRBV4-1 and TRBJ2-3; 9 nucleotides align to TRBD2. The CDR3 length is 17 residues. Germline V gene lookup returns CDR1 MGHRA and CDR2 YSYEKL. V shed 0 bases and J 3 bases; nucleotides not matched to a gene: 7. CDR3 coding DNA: TGCGCCAGCAGCCAAGATCCGGCGGGAGGGCCGACAGATACGCAGTATTTT. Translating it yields CASSQDPAGGPTDTQYF.

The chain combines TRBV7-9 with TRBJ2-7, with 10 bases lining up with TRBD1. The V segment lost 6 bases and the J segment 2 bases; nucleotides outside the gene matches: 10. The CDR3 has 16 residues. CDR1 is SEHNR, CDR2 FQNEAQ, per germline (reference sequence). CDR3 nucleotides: TGTGCCAGCAGTGTCCAGGGACAGGGGCTTACCTACGAGCAGTACTTC. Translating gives CASSVQGQGLTYEQYF.

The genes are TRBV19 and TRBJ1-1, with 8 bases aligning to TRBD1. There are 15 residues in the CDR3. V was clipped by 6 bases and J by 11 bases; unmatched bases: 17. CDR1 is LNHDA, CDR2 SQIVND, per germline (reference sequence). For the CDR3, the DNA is TGTGCCAGTAGCCCTTTAGGGACAGGAAGGGTCATGGCTTTCTTT. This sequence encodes CASSPLGTGRVMAFF.

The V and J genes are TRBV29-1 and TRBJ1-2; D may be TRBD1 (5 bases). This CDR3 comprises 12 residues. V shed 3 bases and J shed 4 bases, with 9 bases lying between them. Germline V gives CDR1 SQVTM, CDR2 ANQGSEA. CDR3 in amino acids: CSVDRQGYGYTF. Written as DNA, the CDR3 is TGCAGCGTTGATAGGCAGGGCTATGGCTACACCTTC.

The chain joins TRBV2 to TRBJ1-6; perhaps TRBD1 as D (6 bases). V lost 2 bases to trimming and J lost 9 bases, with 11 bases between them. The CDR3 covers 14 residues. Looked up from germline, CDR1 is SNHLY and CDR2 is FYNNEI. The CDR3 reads CASSEPDSTSPLHF. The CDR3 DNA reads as TGTGCCAGCAGTGAACCGGACAGCACTTCACCCCTCCACTTT. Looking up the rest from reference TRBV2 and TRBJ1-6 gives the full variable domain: EPEVTQTPSHQVTQMGQEVILRCVPISNHLYFYWYRQILGQKVEFLVSFYNNEISEKSEIFDDQFSVERPDGSNFTLKIRSTKLEDSAMYFCASSEPDSTSPLHFGNGTRLTVT.

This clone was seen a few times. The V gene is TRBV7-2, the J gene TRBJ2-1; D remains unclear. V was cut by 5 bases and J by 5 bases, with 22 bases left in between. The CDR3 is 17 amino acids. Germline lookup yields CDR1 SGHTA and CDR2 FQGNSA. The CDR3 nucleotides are TGTGCCAGCAGCCACTACACGTCCCGGCGAAGACACAATGAGCAGTTCTTC. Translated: CASSHYTSRRRHNEQFF.

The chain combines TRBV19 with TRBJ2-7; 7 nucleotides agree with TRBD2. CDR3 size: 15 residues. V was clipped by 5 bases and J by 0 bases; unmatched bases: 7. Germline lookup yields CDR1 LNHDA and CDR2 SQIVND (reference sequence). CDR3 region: CASSGQRGISYEQYF. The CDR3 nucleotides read TGTGCCAGTAGTGGCCAGCGGGGTATCTCCTACGAGCAGTACTTC.

The CDR3 DNA reads TGTGCCAGCTCACGACAGGGTTCTGGAAACACCATATATTTT. Translated, it gives CASSRQGSGNTIYF. The chain links TRBV18 to TRBJ1-3; 7 positions agree with TRBD1. The CDR3 runs 14 residues. J was trimmed by 1 base and V by 4 bases; bases with no gene match: 1. Germline V gives CDR1 KGHSH, CDR2 LQKENI.

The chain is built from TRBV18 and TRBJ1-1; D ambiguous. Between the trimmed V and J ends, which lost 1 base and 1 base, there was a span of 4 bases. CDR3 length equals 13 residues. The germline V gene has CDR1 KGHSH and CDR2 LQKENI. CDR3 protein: CASSPLRNTEAFF. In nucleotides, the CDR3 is TGTGCCAGCTCACCACTCAGGAACACTGAAGCTTTCTTT.

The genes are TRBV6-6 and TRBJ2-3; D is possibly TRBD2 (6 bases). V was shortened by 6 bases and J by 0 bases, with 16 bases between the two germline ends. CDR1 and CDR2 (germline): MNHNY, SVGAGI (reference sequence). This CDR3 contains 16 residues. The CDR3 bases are TGTGCCAGCAGGTCCCCCCGGGACTCCAGCACAGATACGCAGTATTTT. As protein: CASRSPRDSSTDTQYF.

CDR3 amino acids: CASSLYGGQGSETQYF. The CDR3 nucleotides read TGCGCCAGCAGCTTGTATGGGGGACAGGGTAGCGAGACCCAGTACTTC. This chain joins TRBV5-1 and TRBJ2-5, with 9 bases fitting TRBD1. The CDR3 contains 16 residues. Germline lookup yields CDR1 SGHRS and CDR2 YFSETQ. With 1 base clipped from V and 5 bases from J, the junction kept 9 bases outside the gene matches.

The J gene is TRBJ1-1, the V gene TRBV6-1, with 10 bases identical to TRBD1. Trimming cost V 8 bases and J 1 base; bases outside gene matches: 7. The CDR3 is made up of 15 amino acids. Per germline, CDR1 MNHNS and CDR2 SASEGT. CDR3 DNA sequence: TGTGCCAGCGAGGGACAGGGGTTAGCGAACACTGAAGCTTTCTTT. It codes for CASEGQGLANTEAFF.

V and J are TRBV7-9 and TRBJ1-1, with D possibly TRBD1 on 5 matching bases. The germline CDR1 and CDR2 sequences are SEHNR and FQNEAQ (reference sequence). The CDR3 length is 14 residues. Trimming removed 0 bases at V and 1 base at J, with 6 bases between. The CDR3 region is CASSLAQGNTEAFF. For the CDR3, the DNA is TGTGCCAGCAGCTTAGCGCAGGGGAACACTGAAGCTTTCTTT.

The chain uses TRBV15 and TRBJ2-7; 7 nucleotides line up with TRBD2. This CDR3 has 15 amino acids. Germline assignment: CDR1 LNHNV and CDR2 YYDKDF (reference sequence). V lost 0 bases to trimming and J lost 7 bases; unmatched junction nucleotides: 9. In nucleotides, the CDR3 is TGTGCCACCAGCAGAGATGATGGCGGGAGAAGGGAGCAGTACTTC. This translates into CATSRDDGGRREQYF.

CDR3 DNA sequence: TGTGCCAGCAGTGACGGGTTCGGTGGCAATCAGCCCCAGCATTTT. The encoded protein is CASSDGFGGNQPQHF. The V gene is TRBV2, the J gene TRBJ1-5, with D unclear. The CDR3 has 15 residues. Per the germline V gene, CDR1 is SNHLY and CDR2 is FYNNEI. Trimming took 3 bases from V and 2 from J, leaving 11 bases between them.

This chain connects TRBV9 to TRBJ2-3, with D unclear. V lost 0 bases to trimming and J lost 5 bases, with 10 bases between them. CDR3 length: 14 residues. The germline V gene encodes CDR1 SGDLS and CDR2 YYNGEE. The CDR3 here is CASSVGQAEDTQYF. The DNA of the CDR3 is TGTGCCAGCAGCGTAGGGCAGGCTGAAGATACGCAGTATTTT.